Following are 10 T cell receptor beta chains from one sample sequenced in a study of radiation and T cells in renal cell carcinoma. Sample time point: blood 2 weeks post-SBRT. The treatment: 15 Gy SBRT to primary tumor, nephrectomy 4 weeks later. Some clones are missing from TCRdb's copy, which holds only in-frame ones; the method was immunoSEQ multiplex PCR. The sample records some 76,000 clones, 82% being singletons. The input for sequencing was blood, taken from a patient whose treatment included radiotherapy and nephrectomy. The receptors stem from a man aged 55 to 70 with renal cell carcinoma.

This clone was found once. The J gene is TRBJ2-7, the V gene TRBV6-1; 10 nucleotides align to TRBD1. V lost 6 bases and J lost 2; bases outside the gene matches: 7. The CDR3 loop spans 15 amino acids. Germline CDR1 reads MNHNS; CDR2 reads SASEGT. Written as DNA, the CDR3 is TGTGCCAGCAGAGACCGACAGGGGGCGACCTACGAGCAGTACTTC. Its protein is CASRDRQGATYEQYF.

The genes are TRBV6-5 and TRBJ2-5, with D possibly TRBD1 on 5 matching bases. The CDR3 is 15 residues long. Germline loops: CDR1 MNHEY, CDR2 SVGAGI. Trimming stripped 6 bases from V and 1 base from J, with 15 bases between. DNA for the CDR3: TGTGCCAGCAGCCACCTCAGGGCCCCCCAAGAGACCCAGTACTTC. Amino acids: CASSHLRAPQETQYF.

The chain employs TRBV5-1 and TRBJ1-2, with D maybe TRBD1 (6 bases). Germline V gene data show CDR1 as SGHRS and CDR2 as YFSETQ. This CDR3 is 11 amino acids long. Trimming left V 4 bases short and J 9 bases short, with 10 bases between. CDR3 residues: CASSLRDSYTF. The CDR3 DNA follows: TGCGCCAGCAGCCTCCGGGACAGCTACACCTTC.

This clone is a singleton in its sample. V gene TRBV30 combines with J gene TRBJ2-7; 7 bases agree with TRBD1. The CDR3 runs 14 residues. Germline values: CDR1 GTSNPN, CDR2 SVGIG (reference sequence). V was pared by 2 bases and J by 5 bases, with 9 bases of the junction left unmatched. The CDR3 is CAWSQRADRNEQYF. The CDR3, as DNA: TGTGCCTGGAGTCAGAGGGCGGACAGGAACGAGCAGTACTTC.

The rearrangement uses TRBV18 and TRBJ1-1; TRBD1 aligns across 11 bases. Unmatched junction bases numbered 2, after V lost 4 bases and J lost 4 bases. Germline V lookup: CDR1 KGHSH, CDR2 LQKENI. The length of the CDR3 is 14 residues. The CDR3 loop is CASSRGQGGTEAFF. In DNA, the CDR3 is TGTGCCAGCTCACGGGGACAGGGGGGCACTGAAGCTTTCTTT. Supplemented by reference TRBV18 and TRBJ1-1, the full variable domain reads NAGVMQNPRHLVRRRGQEARLRCSPMKGHSHVYWYRQLPEEGLKFMVYLQKENIIDESGMPKERFSAEFPKEGPSILRIQQVVRGDSAAYFCASSRGQGGTEAFFGQGTRLTVV.

J is TRBJ2-3 and V is TRBV18, with no clear D. This CDR3 contains 14 residues. The V gene's germline CDR1 is KGHSH and CDR2 LQKENI. Deletions cut 0 bases from V and 2 bases from J, with 6 bases between. The CDR3 loop is CASSPPGSTDTQYF. DNA for the CDR3: TGTGCCAGCTCACCACCAGGGTCCACAGATACGCAGTATTTT. The entire variable domain, with the rest obtained from reference TRBV18 and TRBJ2-3, is as follows: NAGVMQNPRHLVRRRGQEARLRCSPMKGHSHVYWYRQLPEEGLKFMVYLQKENIIDESGMPKERFSAEFPKEGPSILRIQQVVRGDSAAYFCASSPPGSTDTQYFGPGTRLTVL.

This chain connects TRBV25-1 to TRBJ2-7, with 12 bases fitting TRBD2. CDR3 length equals 15 residues. Germline V gives CDR1 MGHDK, CDR2 SYGVNS. V trimming: 2 bases; J trimming: 4 bases; junction bases outside the gene matches: 3. The CDR3 DNA reads as TGTGCCAGCAGTGAACTGACTAGCGGGAGTTACGAGCAGTACTTC. Amino acids: CASSELTSGSYEQYF.

The rearrangement joins TRBV9 to TRBJ2-3, with a weak D call TRBD2 (7 bases). V dropped 2 bases and J dropped 2 bases, with 12 bases sitting between them. Germline V lookup: CDR1 SGDLS, CDR2 YYNGEE. CDR3 length: 15 residues. CDR3 DNA sequence: TGTGCCAGCAGCGTTTGGGGGGGGCCCACAGATACGCAGTATTTT. Its translation: CASSVWGGPTDTQYF.

J is TRBJ1-3 and V is TRBV5-1; a possible D gene is TRBD1 (6 bases). This CDR3 is built from 15 residues. The V gene's germline CDR1 is SGHRS and CDR2 YFSETQ. Trimming shortened V by 4 bases and J by 4 bases, and 15 bases separated the two germline ends. CDR3 sequence reads: CASSRVQGTGNTIYF. The CDR3 coding sequence is TGCGCCAGCAGCCGCGTCCAGGGGACCGGAAACACCATATATTTT. Using reference TRBV5-1 and TRBJ1-3 for the parts outside the CDR3, the full variable domain is KAGVTQTPRYLIKTRGQQVTLSCSPISGHRSVSWYQQTPGQGLQFLFEYFSETQRNKGNFPGRFSGRQFSNSRSEMNVSTLELGDSALYLCASSRVQGTGNTIYFGEGSWLTVV.

The chain has TRBV4-1 and TRBJ1-2; D gene unclear. Trimming removed 1 base at V and 2 bases at J, with 17 bases between. The CDR3 covers 17 residues. Germline CDR1 reads MGHRA; CDR2 reads YSYEKL. This chain's CDR3 is CASSQGPWSTGNYGYTF. The CDR3, as DNA: TGCGCCAGCAGCCAAGGTCCCTGGAGCACGGGGAACTATGGCTACACCTTC.